This T cell receptor beta chain was sequenced in a study of Ad26.COV2.S vaccination and SARS-CoV-2 variants. Background on the study: A participant enrolled in the COV1001 Ad26.COV2.S trial arm provided the sample. Ad26.COV2.S, an intramuscular injection, was given once or twice 56 days apart. Study-level findings and limits: Those who received the vaccine showed greater spike-specific TCR breadth than those given placebo.

Method: immunoSEQ multiplex PCR; TCRdb's copy keeps in-frame clones and lacks some. The repertoire holds some 500,000 clones, roughly 89% seen once, with 2.5% in the top ten. Notes on this clone: Its cognate antigen is unknown.

The treatment here: roughly 18 received Ad26.COV2.S at low or high dose, single or two shots; roughly 5 received placebo; per-sample allocation not given. It was on day 63 after the first vaccine or placebo injection that samples were taken. An Ad26 vector was used to express Wuhan-strain SARS-CoV-2 spike as the vaccine. The sequence derives from a person between 18 and 59 years old who received the Ad26.COV2.S COVID-19 vaccine or a placebo. The input for sequencing was peripheral blood, taken in a trial of Ad26.COV2.S vaccine versus placebo.

CDR3 loop: CASSLDRSQRPEQYF. For the CDR3, the DNA is TGCGCCAGCAGCTTGGATCGCTCCCAGCGCCCGGAGCAGTACTTC. J is TRBJ2-7 and V is TRBV5-1; D not certain. This CDR3 has 15 amino acids. The ends were cut back, 0 bases at V and 7 bases at J, with 17 bases in the middle. The germline gives CDR1 SGHRS, CDR2 YFSETQ.